One and the same sample provided the 13 T cell receptor beta chains below, sequenced in a study of human T cells and chemical hapten exposure. In TCRdb, the RACE reads were re-called with MiXCR into one record per CDR3 protein. The repertoire holds 300,000 to 400,000 distinct CDR3 sequences, with 5.1% as singletons. This sample's time point: pre-sensitization, week 0. Documented treatment: therapeutic diphenylcyclopropenone sensitization with weekly scalp DPC. The material sequenced was whole blood, taken in connection with sensitization to the hapten diphenylcyclopropenone (DPC). All receptors derive from a woman between 45 and 60 years old with alopecia areata. Some clones in this sample may be carry-over from other donors' samples.

V usage is TRBV20-1 and J usage is TRBJ2-7, with unresolved D. V shed 4 bases and J shed 0 bases, with 16 bases lying between them. Germline loops: CDR1 DFQATT, CDR2 SNEGSKA (reference sequence). This CDR3 spans 15 amino acids. The CDR3 nucleotides are TGCAGTGCTACGTCCATCAGCGCGAGCTCCTACGAGCAGTACTTC. Translation: CSATSISASSYEQYF.

This clonotype was counted at least ten times. CDR3 in DNA: TGTGCTAGTGCCCTTACAGGACTCACTAGCGGGAGGCCGGGAGTTACGCAGTATTTT. Its protein is CASALTGLTSGRPGVTQYF. V is TRBV12-5 and J is TRBJ2-3, with 12 bases lining up with TRBD2. In germline, CDR1 is LGHNT, CDR2 FRNRAP. This CDR3 is built from 19 residues. Trimming took 7 bases from V and 8 from J; bases not matched to a gene: 22.

The rearrangement links TRBV10-3 to TRBJ1-1; D is ambiguous. V was shortened by 6 bases and J by 3 bases, with 11 bases between the two germline ends. The germline CDR1 and CDR2 sequences are ENHRY and SYGVKD. The CDR3 length is 13 residues. This CDR3 is CAIRSGFDTEAFF. CDR3 bases: TGTGCCATCAGGAGTGGGTTCGACACTGAAGCTTTCTTT.

There are many counts of this clonotype. The V call is TRBV2, the J call TRBJ2-3; maybe TRBD2 (6 bases). The V and J ends lost 5 bases and 4 bases respectively, with 7 bases between them. The CDR3 is made up of 12 amino acids. Germline CDR1 is SNHLY and CDR2 is FYNNEI. CDR3 DNA sequence: TGTGCCAGCAGTTGGGACTCAGATACGCAGTATTTT. This encodes CASSWDSDTQYF.

The CDR3 sequence is CASSADRVGTEAFF. Written as DNA, the CDR3 is TGTGCCAGCAGTGCGGACAGGGTGGGCACTGAAGCTTTCTTT. The chain links TRBV25-1 to TRBJ1-1; 8 bases align to TRBD1. There are 14 residues in the CDR3. The germline gives CDR1 MGHDK, CDR2 SYGVNS. The J segment lost 4 bases and the V segment lost 4 bases, leaving 5 bases of the junction unmatched. The variable domain in full, completed from reference TRBV25-1 and TRBJ1-1, reads EADIYQTPRYLVIGTGKKITLECSQTMGHDKMYWYQQDPGMELHLIHYSYGVNSTEKGDLSSESTVSRIRTEHFPLTLESARPSHTSQYLCASSADRVGTEAFFGQGTRLTVV.

This clonotype came up many times. CDR3 residues: CASSRTGRDTQYF. The CDR3, as DNA: TGTGCCAGCAGCCGTACAGGGAGAGATACGCAGTATTTT. J is TRBJ2-3 and V is TRBV12-3 or TRBV12-4; maybe TRBD1 (6 bases). The V gene lost 6 bases and the J gene lost 5 bases, with 12 bases spanning the gap. This CDR3 has 13 amino acids.

V usage is TRBV20-1 and J usage is TRBJ2-7, with D perhaps matching TRBD1 or TRBD2 (6 bases each). Trimming cost V 2 bases and J 1 base, with 9 bases left between them. This CDR3 region has 13 residues. Germline CDR1 DFQATT, CDR2 SNEGSKA (reference sequence). CDR3 sequence (DNA): TGCAGTGCTAGAAGGGGGGTTTCCTACGAGCAGTACTTC. Its protein product is CSARRGVSYEQYF.

This clonotype was seen many times. The V gene is TRBV7-2, the J gene TRBJ2-2; D is perhaps TRBD2 (5 bases). Germline lookup yields CDR1 SGHTA and CDR2 FQGNSA. The CDR3 consists of 15 residues. The V end was cut by 3 bases, the J end by 1 base, with 9 bases between. The CDR3 region is CASSLASGNTGELFF. In nucleotides, the CDR3 is TGTGCCAGCAGCTTGGCCAGCGGGAACACCGGGGAGCTGTTTTTT.

Ten or more counts support this clonotype. The V gene is TRBV3-1, the J gene TRBJ2-7, with no clear D. Germline V lookup: CDR1 LGHDT, CDR2 YNNKEL (reference sequence). V dropped 2 bases and J dropped 2 bases, with 10 bases sitting between them. The CDR3 is 14 amino acids. In nucleotides, the CDR3 is TGTGCCAGCAGCCAAAATAGCTACCCCTACGAGCAGTACTTC. Translated: CASSQNSYPYEQYF.

This clonotype was recorded at least ten times. The rearrangement joins TRBV6-2 or TRBV6-3 to TRBJ1-5; D is possibly TRBD1 (5 bases). V shed 5 bases and J shed 5 bases, with 22 bases lying between them. In germline, CDR1 is MNHEY, CDR2 SVGEGT. The CDR3 consists of 17 residues. The CDR3 coding sequence is TGTGCCAGCAGTCACAATCCAGGGTCACGTGGTCATCAGCCCCAGCATTTT. Encoded protein: CASSHNPGSRGHQPQHF.

The chain has TRBV6-6 and TRBJ2-2; no clear D gene. V lost 0 bases, J lost 0 bases, and 11 bases lay in between. Per germline, CDR1 MNHNY and CDR2 SVGAGI (reference sequence). This CDR3 has 17 amino acids. CDR3 sequence: CASSYSMSRTNTGELFF. CDR3 bases: TGTGCCAGCAGTTACTCGATGTCCCGTACGAACACCGGGGAGCTGTTTTTT.

This clonotype has just a few counts. The genes are TRBV9 and TRBJ2-6; 7 bases align to TRBD2. CDR1 SGDLS and CDR2 YYNGEE come from the germline V gene. The J segment lost 0 bases and the V segment lost 4 bases, leaving 10 bases of the junction unmatched. This CDR3 comprises 18 residues. The CDR3 region has the DNA TGTGCCAGCAGCCCGCGAGTAGCGGGCTACTCTGGGGCCAACGTCCTGACTTTC. It translates to CASSPRVAGYSGANVLTF.

This clonotype was observed many times. The rearrangement joins TRBV7-9 to TRBJ2-7; no firm D call. The CDR3 is 13 residues long. Germline loops: CDR1 SEHNR, CDR2 FQNEAQ (reference sequence). With 3 bases removed from V and 0 bases from J, the gap between germline ends came to 6 bases. The CDR3 DNA reads as TGTGCCAGCAGCTTTGGGCACTCCTACGAGCAGTACTTC. Amino acids: CASSFGHSYEQYF.